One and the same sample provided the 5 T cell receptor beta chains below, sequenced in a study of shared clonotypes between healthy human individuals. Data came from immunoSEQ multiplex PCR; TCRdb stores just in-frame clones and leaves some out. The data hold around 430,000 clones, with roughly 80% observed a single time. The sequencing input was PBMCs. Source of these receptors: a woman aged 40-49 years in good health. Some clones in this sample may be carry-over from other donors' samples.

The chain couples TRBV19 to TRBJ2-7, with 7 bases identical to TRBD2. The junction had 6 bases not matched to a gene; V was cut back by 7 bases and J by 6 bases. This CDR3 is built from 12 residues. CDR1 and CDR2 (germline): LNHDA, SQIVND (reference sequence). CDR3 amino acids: CASTSGPGEQYF. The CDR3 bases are TGTGCCAGTACTAGCGGACCGGGCGAGCAGTACTTC.

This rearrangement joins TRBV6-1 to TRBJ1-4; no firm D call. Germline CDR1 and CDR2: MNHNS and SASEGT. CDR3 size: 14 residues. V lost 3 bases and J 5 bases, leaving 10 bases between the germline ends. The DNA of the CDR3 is TGTGCCAGCAGTGATTTCAGCCTGAATGAAAAACTGTTTTTT. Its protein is CASSDFSLNEKLFF.

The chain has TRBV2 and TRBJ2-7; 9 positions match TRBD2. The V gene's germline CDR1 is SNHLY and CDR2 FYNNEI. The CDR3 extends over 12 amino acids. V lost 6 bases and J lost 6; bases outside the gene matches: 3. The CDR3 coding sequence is TGTGCCAGCAGACTAGCGGGTGCCGAGCAGTACTTC. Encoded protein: CASRLAGAEQYF.

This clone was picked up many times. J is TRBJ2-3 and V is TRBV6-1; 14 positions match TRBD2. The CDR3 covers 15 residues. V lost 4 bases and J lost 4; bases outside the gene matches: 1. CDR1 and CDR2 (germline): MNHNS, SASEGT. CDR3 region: CASSGLAGGPDTQYF. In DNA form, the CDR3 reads TGTGCCAGCAGTGGACTAGCGGGAGGGCCAGATACGCAGTATTTT.

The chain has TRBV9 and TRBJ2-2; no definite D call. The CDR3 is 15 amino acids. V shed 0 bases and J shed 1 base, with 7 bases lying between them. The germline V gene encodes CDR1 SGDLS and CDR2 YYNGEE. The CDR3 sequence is CASSVGSGNTGELFF. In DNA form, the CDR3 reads TGTGCCAGCAGCGTAGGTTCAGGGAACACCGGGGAGCTGTTTTTT.